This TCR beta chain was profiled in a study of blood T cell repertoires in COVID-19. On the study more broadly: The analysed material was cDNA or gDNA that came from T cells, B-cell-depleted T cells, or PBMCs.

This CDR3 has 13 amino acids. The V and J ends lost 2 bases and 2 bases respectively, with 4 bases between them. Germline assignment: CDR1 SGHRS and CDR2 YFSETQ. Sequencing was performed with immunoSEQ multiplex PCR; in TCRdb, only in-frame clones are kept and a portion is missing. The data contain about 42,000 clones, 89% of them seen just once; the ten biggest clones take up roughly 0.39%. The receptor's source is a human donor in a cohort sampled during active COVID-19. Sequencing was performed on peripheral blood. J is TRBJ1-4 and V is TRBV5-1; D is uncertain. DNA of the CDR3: TGCGCCAGCAGCTTCAATACTAATGAAAAACTGTTTTTT. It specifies CASSFNTNEKLFF.